This TCR beta chain was obtained from a study of human T cells and chemical hapten exposure. The library gave individual cDNA molecules unique molecular identifiers. TCRdb reprocessed the 5' RACE reads via MiXCR and lists one record per CDR3 protein. The sample records about 120,000 distinct CDR3 sequences, approximately 20% being singletons. General study results and limits: Once DPC sensitization occurred, TCRs above 1 in 1000 frequency showed no change.

Trimming at V came to 0 bases and at J to 1 base, leaving 3 bases not matched to a gene. The CDR3 sequence is 15 residues long. From germline, CDR1 is SGDLS and CDR2 YYNGEE. To note about this clonotype: Its antigen remains unknown.

Total RNA was extracted from unfractionated whole blood. This receptor was identified in a human donor in good health. V gene TRBV9 combines with J gene TRBJ2-7, with 8 bases lining up with TRBD2. The CDR3 spells CASSVDASGSYEQYF. In DNA, the CDR3 is TGTGCCAGCAGCGTAGATGCTAGCGGGTCCTACGAGCAGTACTTC.